These T cell receptor beta chains were read from a single sample in a study of T and B cells in COVID-19 patients. A single record per CDR3 protein comes from TCRdb applying MiXCR to the multiplex PCR reads. This table holds 4,000 to 6,000 distinct CDR3 sequences, 25% to 30% found once. Sequenced sample: blood. The receptors were sampled from a human donor with active COVID-19. CDR3s include the opening cysteine and the closing phenylalanine or tryptophan. A D gene is named only where the DNA matches it firmly. Size is stated for part of the rows, as once, few or many counts, or as a class when the clone is expanded.

clone size: NA; J gene: TRBJ2-1; D gene: NA; V gene: TRBV5-1; CDR3 DNA: TGCGCCAGCAGCCTTAGACAGAGCTCCTACAATGAGCAGTTCTTC; CDR3 protein: CASSLRQSSYNEQFF
clone size: NA; J gene: TRBJ2-7; D gene: TRBD2; V gene: TRBV11-2; CDR3 DNA: TGTGCCAGCAGCTCCCTCCCGGGACTAGCGGGGGGTTACTACGAGCAGTACTTC; CDR3 protein: CASSSLPGLAGGYYEQYF
clone size: NA; J gene: TRBJ1-6; D gene: TRBD1; V gene: TRBV14; CDR3 DNA: TGTGCCAGCAGCCAAGCGATAGGGGGCAGTTCACCCCTCCACTTT; CDR3 protein: CASSQAIGGSSPLHF
clone size: NA; J gene: TRBJ2-2; D gene: NA; V gene: TRBV29-1; CDR3 DNA: TGCAGCGTTCTCCAGGGGGGGGCCGGGGAGCTGTTTTTT; CDR3 protein: CSVLQGGAGELFF
clone size: medium-sized; J gene: TRBJ1-2; D gene: NA; V gene: TRBV5-5; CDR3 DNA: TGTGCCAGCAGCTTAGGGGGGGCTGACTATGGCTACACCTTC; CDR3 protein: CASSLGGADYGYTF
clone size: medium-sized; J gene: TRBJ2-2; D gene: NA; V gene: TRBV7-6; CDR3 DNA: TGTGCCAGCAGCCAGCGCCCGAACACCGGGGAGCTGTTTTTT; CDR3 protein: CASSQRPNTGELFF
clone size: NA; J gene: TRBJ2-7; D gene: NA; V gene: TRBV6-1; CDR3 DNA: TGTGCCAGCAGTACAAGACTAGGACAGTCCTACGAGCAGTACTTC; CDR3 protein: CASSTRLGQSYEQYF
clone size: NA; J gene: TRBJ2-1; D gene: TRBD2; V gene: TRBV4-1; CDR3 DNA: TGCGCCAGCAGCCAATCTGGCGGGAGTAAAAGGGATGAGCAGTTCTTC; CDR3 protein: CASSQSGGSKRDEQFF
clone size: NA; J gene: TRBJ2-1; D gene: TRBD2; V gene: TRBV6-5; CDR3 DNA: TGTGCCAGCAGTGTGGAGCGGGAGACCCATGAGCAGTTCTTC; CDR3 protein: CASSVERETHEQFF
clone size: medium-sized; J gene: TRBJ2-2; D gene: TRBD1; V gene: TRBV15; CDR3 DNA: TGTGCCACCAGCAGAGATGGGACAGGGGGCGGGGAGCTGTTTTTT; CDR3 protein: CATSRDGTGGGELFF
clone size: NA; J gene: TRBJ1-6; D gene: TRBD1; V gene: TRBV18; CDR3 DNA: TGTGCCAGCTCACCAAGCCCGACAGGGGGAATTAATTCACCCCTCTACTTT; CDR3 protein: CASSPSPTGGINSPLYF
clone size: NA; J gene: TRBJ1-6; D gene: NA; V gene: TRBV5-1; CDR3 DNA: TGCGCCAGCAGCTTGGGGGGAACGCCCGGTAATTCACCCCTCCACTTT; CDR3 protein: CASSLGGTPGNSPLHF
clone size: few; J gene: TRBJ2-5; D gene: NA; V gene: TRBV6-4; CDR3 DNA: TGTGCCAGCAGTGCGCTATCGGGTGAGACCCAGTACTTC; CDR3 protein: CASSALSGETQYF
clone size: NA; J gene: TRBJ2-1; D gene: TRBD2; V gene: TRBV11-2; CDR3 DNA: TGTGCCAGCAGCTACACTAGCGGGCCCTCCTACAATGAGCAGTTCTTC; CDR3 protein: CASSYTSGPSYNEQFF
clone size: few; J gene: TRBJ2-2; D gene: NA; V gene: TRBV20-1; CDR3 DNA: TGCAGTGCTAGCGACGGGAGAAGTCCGGGGGAGCTGTTTTTT; CDR3 protein: CSASDGRSPGELFF